The 17 T cell receptor beta chains below were found in one sample sequenced in a study of human thymus T cells. Surgeons resected thymus tissue during corrective heart surgery. The method was immunoSEQ multiplex PCR; TCRdb's version includes in-frame clones alone and lacks a portion of them. The table lists about 78,000 clones, 90% to 97% of them singletons. Sequencing used thymus tissue. Receptor source: a boy less than two years old with a congenital heart defect but otherwise immunologically healthy.

The V and J genes are TRBV20-1 and TRBJ2-3; tentative D call: TRBD1 (5 bases). The V end was cut by 5 bases, the J end by 6 bases, with 9 bases between. The CDR3 consists of 11 residues. In germline, CDR1 is DFQATT, CDR2 SNEGSKA (reference sequence). The DNA of the CDR3 is TGCAGTGCTGACAGCCCGGATACGCAGTATTTT. Its translation is CSADSPDTQYF.

The rearrangement links TRBV2 to TRBJ2-5; D not resolved. The CDR3 runs to 15 residues. Germline loops: CDR1 SNHLY, CDR2 FYNNEI. V was cut by 0 bases and J by 3 bases, with 11 bases left in between. Written as DNA, the CDR3 is TGTGCCAGCAGTGAAGCATGGCGGTCGGAAGAGACCCAGTACTTC. Translated: CASSEAWRSEETQYF.

V is TRBV28 and J is TRBJ1-1; D is possibly TRBD1 (5 bases). Per the germline V gene, CDR1 is MDHEN and CDR2 is SYDVKM. The CDR3 has 15 amino acids. The V end lost 1 base, the J end lost 0 bases, and 9 bases lay between the germline ends. This chain's CDR3 is CASSLLRGMNTEAFF. In nucleotides, the CDR3 is TGTGCCAGCAGTTTATTGAGGGGAATGAACACTGAAGCTTTCTTT.

J is TRBJ1-2 and V is TRBV6-1; perhaps TRBD1 as D (5 bases). V lost 2 bases and J 4 bases, leaving 14 bases between the germline ends. This CDR3 has 15 residues. Germline V CDR1 and CDR2: MNHNS, SASEGT. This chain's CDR3 is CASSELWQGPYGYTF. In DNA, the CDR3 is TGTGCCAGCAGTGAACTTTGGCAGGGACCCTATGGCTACACCTTC.

The CDR3 region is CASGRDRHYEQYF. The CDR3 region has the DNA TGTGCCAGCGGACGGGACAGACACTACGAGCAGTACTTC. The chain couples TRBV27 to TRBJ2-7, with 7 bases identical to TRBD1. The length of the CDR3 is 13 residues. Germline CDR1 is MNHEY and CDR2 is SMNVEV (reference sequence). The V segment lost 8 bases and the J segment 3 bases; nucleotides outside the gene matches: 7.

The chain has TRBV27 and TRBJ2-7; 8 bases line up with TRBD1. The CDR3 loop spans 13 amino acids. From germline, CDR1 is MNHEY and CDR2 SMNVEV (reference sequence). V lost 3 bases, J lost 4 bases, and 2 bases stayed unmatched. CDR3 bases: TGTGCCAGCAGTTTCCGGGACAGGTACGAGCAGTACTTC. It translates to CASSFRDRYEQYF.

The rearrangement joins TRBV27 to TRBJ1-1, with D possibly matching TRBD1 (5 bases). The CDR3 is 14 residues long. V was cut by 3 bases and J by 1 base, with 9 bases left in between. CDR1 is MNHEY, CDR2 SMNVEV, per germline (reference sequence). CDR3 region: CASSLRGTNTEAFF. The CDR3 coding sequence is TGTGCCAGCAGTTTGAGGGGTACGAACACTGAAGCTTTCTTT.

The J gene is TRBJ2-1, the V gene TRBV29-1; possibly TRBD2 for D (6 bases). The CDR3 totals 16 residues. Trimming shortened V by 0 bases and J by 7 bases, and 19 bases separated the two germline ends. Germline CDR1 reads SQVTM; CDR2 reads ANQGSEA. CDR3 in DNA: TGCAGCGTTGAAGATCTGGGCTGGCGGGATACAAATGAGCAGTTCTTC. The encoded protein is CSVEDLGWRDTNEQFF.

The rearrangement joins TRBV19 to TRBJ1-5; no clear D gene. The ends were cut back, 1 base at V and 1 base at J, with 8 bases in the middle. The CDR3 totals 15 residues. The germline CDR1 and CDR2 sequences are LNHDA and SQIVND (reference sequence). CDR3 residues: CASSIAADSNQPQHF. In DNA form, the CDR3 reads TGTGCCAGTAGTATAGCAGCGGACAGCAATCAGCCCCAGCATTTT. The full variable domain, rest sourced from reference TRBV19 and TRBJ1-5, is DGGITQSPKYLFRKEGQNVTLSCEQNLNHDAMYWYRQDPGQGLRLIYYSQIVNDFQKGDIAEGYSVSREKKESFPLTVTSAQKNPTAFYLCASSIAADSNQPQHFGDGTRLSIL.

The chain uses TRBV10-3 and TRBJ2-5, with D perhaps matching TRBD1 or TRBD2 (6 bases each). The germline gives CDR1 ENHRY, CDR2 SYGVKD. The CDR3 contains 14 residues. Trimming left V 2 bases short and J 0 bases short, with 7 bases between. The CDR3 reads CAISERGDQETQYF. CDR3 DNA sequence: TGTGCCATCAGTGAGAGGGGGGACCAAGAGACCCAGTACTTC.

The chain uses TRBV12-5 and TRBJ1-1; maybe TRBD1 (6 bases). Trimming pared 3 bases from V and 0 bases from J, leaving 17 bases between. In germline, CDR1 is LGHNT, CDR2 FRNRAP. The CDR3 is 17 residues long. Here the CDR3 reads CASGFTGSWGLNTEAFF. The CDR3, as DNA: TGTGCTAGTGGTTTTACAGGGTCCTGGGGACTGAACACTGAAGCTTTCTTT. Using reference TRBV12-5 and TRBJ1-1 for the parts outside the CDR3, the full variable domain is DARVTQTPRHKVTEMGQEVTMRCQPILGHNTVFWYRQTMMQGLELLAYFRNRAPLDDSGMPKDRFSAEMPDATLATLKIQPSEPRDSAVYFCASGFTGSWGLNTEAFFGQGTRLTVV.

The chain links TRBV7-3 to TRBJ2-3; TRBD2 agrees at 8 bases. The CDR3 runs to 17 residues. Germline V CDR1 and CDR2: SGHTA, FQGTGA. V lost 0 bases and J lost 2; bases outside the gene matches: 7. The CDR3 spells CASSLTLAGLHTDTQYF. CDR3 DNA sequence: TGTGCCAGCAGCTTAACGTTAGCGGGGCTACACACAGATACGCAGTATTTT. The full variable domain, its missing parts supplied by reference TRBV7-3 and TRBJ2-3, is GAGVSQTPSNKVTEKGKYVELRCDPISGHTALYWYRQSLGQGPEFLIYFQGTGAADDSGLPNDRFFAVRPEGSVSTLKIQRTERGDSAVYLCASSLTLAGLHTDTQYFGPGTRLTVL.

This clone was observed once. The rearrangement joins TRBV28 to TRBJ1-1; 9 nucleotides match TRBD1. The CDR3 is 19 amino acids. Germline CDR1 and CDR2: MDHEN and SYDVKM. Unmatched junction bases numbered 18, after V lost 4 bases and J lost 3 bases. In DNA, the CDR3 is TGTGCCAGCAGTTGCACTAACAGAGACAGGGGGAGGAAGGACACTGAAGCTTTCTTT. Its translation is CASSCTNRDRGRKDTEAFF.

The chain joins TRBV25-1 to TRBJ2-5; TRBD1 matches at 7 bases. Germline CDR1 MGHDK, CDR2 SYGVNS. The CDR3 is 18 amino acids. V lost 1 base and J lost 4; bases outside the gene matches: 15. The CDR3 nucleotides read TGTGCCAGCAGTGAATGGCCCCCGGGTAGGGGGCGCGGAGAGACCCAGTACTTC. Amino acid sequence: CASSEWPPGRGRGETQYF.

This rearrangement joins TRBV7-2 to TRBJ1-5; 10 bases line up with TRBD1. J lost 5 bases, V lost 5 bases, and 6 bases had no gene match. From germline, CDR1 is SGHTA and CDR2 FQGNSA. This CDR3 contains 15 residues. The CDR3 DNA is TGTGCCAGCAGCCACGGACAGGGGGGACATCAGCCCCAGCATTTT. It encodes CASSHGQGGHQPQHF.

V usage is TRBV4-1 and J usage is TRBJ1-2; D possibly corresponds to TRBD1 (5 bases). CDR1 and CDR2 from the germline V gene are MGHRA and YSYEKL. V was cut by 2 bases and J by 5 bases, with 18 bases left in between. The CDR3 consists of 16 residues. The CDR3 region is CASSQYGTLSLYGYTF. The CDR3 nucleotides are TGCGCCAGCAGCCAATACGGGACCCTGTCCTTATATGGCTACACCTTC.

This rearrangement joins TRBV14 to TRBJ2-3; no definite D call. CDR1 SGHDN and CDR2 FVKESK come from the germline V gene. V was cut by 1 base and J by 0 bases, with 17 bases left in between. CDR3 length: 18 residues. The CDR3 sequence: CASSQGPPSLLSTDTQYF. DNA for the CDR3: TGTGCCAGCAGCCAAGGGCCCCCAAGTCTCCTAAGCACAGATACGCAGTATTTT. Filled out from reference TRBV14 and TRBJ2-3, the complete variable domain reads EAGVTQFPSHSVIEKGQTVTLRCDPISGHDNLYWYRRVMGKEIKFLLHFVKESKQDESGMPNNRFLAERTGGTYSTLKVQPAELEDSGVYFCASSQGPPSLLSTDTQYFGPGTRLTVL.